This T cell receptor (beta chain) was recovered during a study of T cell responses to AZD1222 COVID-19 vaccine. Notes on the study in general: Sampling that yielded the repertoires occurred only after the peak T cell response.

Assay used: immunoSEQ multiplex PCR; TCRdb lists only in-frame clones, some missing. Seen here are around 140,000 clones, about 93% observed once, and the top ten hold around 5%. V was clipped by 5 bases and J by 5 bases; unmatched bases: 9. Germline V gene lookup returns CDR1 WNHNN and CDR2 SYGVQD (reference sequence). The CDR3 spans 17 residues. Details on this clone: What it binds is unknown.

The input for sequencing was peripheral blood, taken on day 0 of AZD1222 vaccination. The V and J genes are TRBV10-1 and TRBJ2-2; 12 nucleotides line up with TRBD1. This TCR came from an adult in good health. CDR3 DNA sequence: TGCGCCAGCAGTAAATACCGGGACAGGGGGCAAACCGGGGAGCTGTTTTTT. Translation gives CASSKYRDRGQTGELFF.